This T cell receptor beta chain was retrieved from a study of vaccination effects on CD4 cells after COVID-19. Study-wide findings and caveats: Healthy vaccinees had only 1 of 255 vaccine-induced clones cross-react with common cold coronaviruses. Substantial clonal contraction characterized both infection- and vaccine-induced clones late after vaccination.

Using immunoSEQ multiplex PCR, the repertoire was profiled, and TCRdb retains in-frame clones only, with some absent. Of tens of thousands of clones listed, around 79% are singletons. Germline V lookup: CDR1 SGHNT, CDR2 YENEEA. The ends were cut back, 8 bases at V and 5 bases at J, with 10 bases in the middle. This CDR3 is 12 amino acids long. As concerns this clone: Its antigen remains unknown.

In the ViraFEST assay, antigen-specific CD4+ clonotypes were identified by expansion after peptide-pool stimulation. Having been cultured for ten to eleven days, the cells underwent CD4+ T cell isolation. Vaccinees lacked prior SARS-CoV-2 infection and tested negative for nucleocapsid antibodies. With approximately 9.6 ug/ml peptides and roughly 11 IU/ml IL-2, over 1.5 million PBMC per well were cultured. The receptor's source is a human donor who received a COVID-19 vaccine. The V gene is TRBV11-3, the J gene TRBJ2-1; D not resolved. Sequencing used CD4+ T cells from PBMCs cultured with SARS-CoV-2 spike peptides, obtained before COVID-19 vaccination. The CDR3 sequence is CASGYLNNEQFF. The CDR3 DNA reads as TGTGCCAGCGGATACCTCAACAATGAGCAGTTCTTC.